The 8 T cell receptor beta chains given below trace back to one sample, sequenced in a study of CD8+CD57+ T cells in acquired aplastic anemia. Profiles of TCR beta VDJ and CDR3 were generated from a genomic DNA template. TCRdb redid the calling of the reads with MiXCR, one entry per CDR3 protein. The repertoire holds hundreds of thousands of distinct CDR3 sequences, with approximately 70% as singletons. Sequenced input: sorted CD4+, CD8+, or CD8+CD57+ T cells (not recorded which) from PBMCs. The source is a human donor in good health, serving as a control.

V is TRBV10-3 and J is TRBJ2-7, with D unresolved. V was trimmed by 2 bases and J by 3 bases, leaving 5 bases between them. The CDR3 is 12 amino acids. CDR1 is ENHRY, CDR2 SYGVKD, per germline. The DNA for the CDR3 is TGTGCCATCAGTGAGGGTAACTACGAGCAGTACTTC. As protein: CAISEGNYEQYF.

This chain uses TRBV11-2 with TRBJ2-3; 7 nucleotides match TRBD2. Per the germline V gene, CDR1 is SGHAT and CDR2 is FQNNGV. The CDR3 contains 17 residues. Trimming at V came to 7 bases and at J to 4 bases, leaving 17 bases not matched to a gene. For the CDR3, the DNA is TGTGCCAGCATCTTGAGGGCGCGTGGGGGGGTGTCAGATACGCAGTATTTT. This encodes CASILRARGGVSDTQYF.

Only one count was recorded for this clonotype. The chain employs TRBV5-6 and TRBJ1-5, with D perhaps TRBD1 (5 bases). Deletions cut 4 bases from V and 2 bases from J, with 13 bases between. Germline assignment: CDR1 SGHDT and CDR2 YYEEEE. The CDR3 sequence is 15 residues long. The CDR3 is CASSGTGNGNQPQHF. CDR3 DNA: TGTGCCAGCAGCGGGACCGGAAATGGCAATCAGCCCCAGCATTTT.

CDR3 DNA sequence: TGTGCCAGTAGGGGGGACATCGGTCAGCCCCAGCATTTT. Amino acid sequence: CASRGDIGQPQHF. V usage is TRBV19 and J usage is TRBJ1-5; possible D gene TRBD1, 6 bases. This CDR3 comprises 13 residues. Germline V CDR1 and CDR2: LNHDA, SQIVND (reference sequence). Trimming removed 6 bases at V and 6 bases at J, with 12 bases between.

This clonotype was found a few times. The chain uses TRBV20-1 and TRBJ1-5, with TRBD1 as a possible D gene (5 bases). V lost 0 bases and J 4 bases, leaving 13 bases between the germline ends. There are 15 residues in the CDR3. CDR1 is DFQATT, CDR2 SNEGSKA, per germline (reference sequence). The CDR3 protein is CSARETGTANQPQHF. CDR3 nucleotides: TGCAGTGCTAGAGAAACCGGGACGGCTAATCAGCCCCAGCATTTT.

This clonotype showed up just a few times. The V and J genes are TRBV10-3 and TRBJ1-2; TRBD1 matches at 10 bases. The CDR3 covers 12 residues. Germline V lookup: CDR1 ENHRY, CDR2 SYGVKD. J gave up 5 bases and V 10 bases, and 4 bases lay outside the gene matches. CDR3 protein: CATGQGDYGYTF. The CDR3 region has the DNA TGTGCCACCGGACAGGGGGATTATGGCTACACCTTC.

The J gene is TRBJ2-3, the V gene TRBV2; 7 bases are a match to TRBD1. This CDR3 spans 13 amino acids. V shed 6 bases and J 6 bases; nucleotides not matched to a gene: 6. From germline, CDR1 is SNHLY and CDR2 FYNNEI. DNA for the CDR3: TGTGCCAGCAGCCAGGGGGAGAGGGATACGCAGTATTTT. Encoded protein: CASSQGERDTQYF.

V is TRBV7-9 and J is TRBJ1-6; D is possibly TRBD1 (5 bases). This CDR3 spans 15 amino acids. Trimming took off 0 bases at V and 19 bases at J, with 22 bases between the two ends. Looked up from germline, CDR1 is SEHNR and CDR2 is FQNEAQ (reference sequence). CDR3 sequence: CASSLAWRNVWDRHF. CDR3 bases: TGTGCCAGCAGCTTAGCGTGGCGCAACGTGTGGGACCGGCACTTT.